This is a list of T cell receptor beta chains from one sample in a study of T cell responses to AZD1222 COVID-19 vaccine. The protocol was immunoSEQ multiplex PCR, while the TCRdb copy is restricted to in-frame clones and leaves out a portion. The table has about 100,000 clones, over 75% seen once. The input for sequencing was peripheral blood, taken 28 days after the second AZD1222 dose. These receptors all come from an adult who received the AZD1222 COVID-19 vaccine. Each CDR3 is given with its conserved first and last residue.

V gene,J gene,CDR3 protein
TRBV11-2,TRBJ2-7,CASSPAIYEQYF
TRBV5-6,TRBJ1-5,CASSLAGGYSNQPQHF
TRBV9,TRBJ2-3,CASSGIAGGDTQYF
TRBV27,TRBJ2-5,CASSWGRKETQYF
TRBV5-5,TRBJ1-2,CASSLDRGQVGYTF
TRBV9,TRBJ2-7,CASSVEAGPYEQYF
TRBV29-1,TRBJ1-1,CSAMNTEAFF
TRBV7-8,TRBJ2-7,CASSLVLAGPSYEQYF
TRBV7-6,TRBJ2-5,CASSFDREETQYF
TRBV30,TRBJ2-7,CAWSGVAGGLNEQYF
TRBV7-9,TRBJ2-7,CASSSVYRAYEQYF
TRBV5-1,TRBJ1-1,CASSLSTANTEAFF
TRBV21-1,TRBJ2-6,CASLLMGQEYSGANVLTF
TRBV19,TRBJ1-2,CASSIATGSGGYTF
TRBV30,TRBJ1-5,CAWSTTGTGRFSNQPQHF
TRBV19,TRBJ2-7,CASSVSSGFAYEQYF
TRBV3-1/TRBV3-2,TRBJ1-5,CASSQGQGLISDQPQHF
TRBV19,TRBJ1-2,CATSPSGYGYTF
TRBV10-3,TRBJ2-1,CATGRDYRNEQFF
TRBV19,TRBJ1-1,CASSIGGNNGGEAFF
TRBV10-3,TRBJ2-7,CAISPGRGPYEQYF
TRBV30,TRBJ2-3,CAWSETSSTDTQYF
TRBV6-5,TRBJ2-7,CASRRESDYEQYF
TRBV20-1,TRBJ2-1,CSASVLGQGRSNEQFF
TRBV7-9,TRBJ1-6,CASSPAMGGSPLHF
TRBV20-1,TRBJ1-2,CSAPTGGYTF
TRBV6-2/TRBV6-3,TRBJ1-5,CASSWQGASYSNQPQHF
TRBV7-9,TRBJ2-3,CASSLSGTAGTQYF
TRBV7-9,TRBJ1-3,CASSQTGDWRNTIYF
TRBV10-3,TRBJ2-1,CAISESETSGGNEQFF
TRBV5-1,TRBJ2-3,CASSLGGLADIGTQYF
TRBV2,TRBJ1-6,CASTRDSTYNSPLHF
TRBV15,TRBJ1-2,CATSRDYDMAKGGYTF
TRBV5-1,TRBJ2-7,CASSLDRKTYEQYF
TRBV4-3,TRBJ2-5,CASSQSLLAGETQYF
TRBV4-3,TRBJ2-2,CASSQDWGPELFF
TRBV5-1,TRBJ2-1,CASSGYWGEDEQFF
TRBV3-1/TRBV3-2,TRBJ1-1,CASSQAPGTEAFF